The sample holds a few counts of the clone carrying this T cell receptor (beta chain). Its antigen is unidentified. One junction end disagrees with the germline gene, perhaps due to a read error. The authors reverse transcribed all of the isolated RNA, so sequencing captured expressed TCRB transcripts. The protocol was immunoSEQ multiplex PCR, while the TCRdb copy is restricted to in-frame clones and leaves out a portion. The sample includes 300,000 to 350,000 clones, around 20% of them seen just once. The data belong to a study of beta chain features in type 1 diabetes. Study conclusions and caveats: Moderate yet significant TCRB CDR3 shortening was seen in Type 1 diabetes patients in all four CD4+ subsets.

A heparinised blood draw that averaged about 0.11 L was obtained once from each donor. The sequencing input was naive CD4+ T cells from blood. The receptor was derived from a woman under 30 in good health.

The CDR3 is CASSLVQAKTGELFF. The DNA for the CDR3 is TGCGCCAGCAGCTTGGTTCAGGCGAAGACCGGGGAGCTGTTTTTT. V gene TRBV5-1 combines with J gene TRBJ2-2; no clear D. From germline, CDR1 is SGHRS and CDR2 YFSETQ. This CDR3 region has 15 residues.